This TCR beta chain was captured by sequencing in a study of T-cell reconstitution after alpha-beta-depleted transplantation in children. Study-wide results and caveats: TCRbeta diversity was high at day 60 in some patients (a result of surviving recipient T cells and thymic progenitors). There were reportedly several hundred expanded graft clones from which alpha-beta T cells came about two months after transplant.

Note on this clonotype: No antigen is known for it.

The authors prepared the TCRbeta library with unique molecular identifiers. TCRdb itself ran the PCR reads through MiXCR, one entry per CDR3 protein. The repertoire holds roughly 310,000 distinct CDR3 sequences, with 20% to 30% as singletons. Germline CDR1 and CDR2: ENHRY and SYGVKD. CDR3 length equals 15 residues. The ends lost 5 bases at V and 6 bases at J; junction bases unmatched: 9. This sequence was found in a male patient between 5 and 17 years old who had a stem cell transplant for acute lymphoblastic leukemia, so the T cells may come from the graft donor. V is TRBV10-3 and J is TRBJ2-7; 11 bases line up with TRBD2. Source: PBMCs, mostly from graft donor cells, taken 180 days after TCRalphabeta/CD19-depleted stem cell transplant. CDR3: CAISRTSGRNGEQYF. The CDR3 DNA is TGTGCCATCAGTAGAACTAGCGGGAGAAACGGCGAGCAGTACTTC.